This T cell receptor (beta chain) was captured by sequencing in a study of cytomegalovirus exposure and HLA in healthy donors. Across the study: The roughly 120 validation repertoires, a later analysis reported, used the same platform as the roughly 730 repertoires from the first cohort.

As regards this clone: Its target is unknown.

Germline lookup yields CDR1 SGHTA and CDR2 FQGNSA. This CDR3 is built from 14 residues. V lost 4 bases and J lost 2, with 8 bases in between. The donors were part of the validation cohort, which consisted of about 120 subjects and was separate from the first cohort of 600 to 850 subjects. Profiling relied on immunoSEQ multiplex PCR, and the TCRdb table lists in-frame clones only, not all of them. The table includes approximately 200,000 clones, over 65% detected once. General observations from the study: The study recorded over 150 TCR beta chains that were cytomegalovirus-associated.

The clonotype comes from a man aged 18 to 35 in good health and CMV-seropositive. The chain combines TRBV7-2 with TRBJ2-2, with D perhaps TRBD1 (5 bases). The sequencing sample was made of PBMCs. As DNA, the CDR3 is TGTGCCAGCAGCTCAGGGCCTAACACCGGGGAGCTGTTTTTT. Its protein product is CASSSGPNTGELFF.